This TCR beta chain was identified in a study of T cells in Graves' hyperthyroidism and ophthalmopathy. As for the study in general: The blood sample was taken at first diagnosis, before treatment began.

RNA transcripts served as the template for amplifying TCR beta CDR3 regions. The HTBI set primed first-round TCR CDR3 RT-PCR. TCRdb independently ran MiXCR on the multiplex PCR reads; one entry per CDR3 protein. The repertoire holds some 570,000 distinct CDR3 sequences, with roughly 17% as singletons. The CDR3 loop spans 16 amino acids. The germline V and J ends were trimmed by 5 bases and 11 bases, with 27 bases remaining between them. In its sample, this clonotype was seen many times. The antigen remains unidentified. Overall study findings and caveats: In validation, the model predicted ophthalmopathy. These predictions came a median about 6.5 months before onset. Stable hyperthyroidism was separated from ophthalmopathy by a model based on 13 V-J features. Most expanded thyroid clonotypes above 0.001 recurred in blood.

This receptor was obtained from a woman aged 18-29 years with Graves' ophthalmopathy. The chain employs TRBV12-3 or TRBV12-4 and TRBJ1-1; possibly TRBD1 for D (5 bases). Sequencing used blood. DNA of the CDR3: TGTGCCAGCAGTACAACATCGGGACCAATGGGCTCGCGTGCTTTCTTT. It translates to CASSTTSGPMGSRAFF.